Described below is a single T cell receptor (beta chain) sequence and its context. The data were taken from a study of blood T cell repertoires in COVID-19. Produced via immunoSEQ multiplex PCR; TCRdb's table is partial and in-frame only. The table has around 100,000 clones, approximately 80% seen once; the top ten hold 10% to 15%. Trimming removed 1 base from V and 3 bases from J; junction bases left unmatched: 13. Germline assignment: CDR1 MDHEN and CDR2 SYDVKM. This CDR3 comprises 18 residues. The chain carries TRBV28 and TRBJ1-1; 8 bases fit TRBD1. This sequence was found in a human donor in a cohort sampled during active or convalescent COVID-19. The sequenced material came from peripheral blood. The CDR3 protein is CASSLSHSGQGRHTEAFF. The CDR3 DNA sequence: TGTGCCAGCAGTTTATCCCATTCCGGACAGGGAAGGCACACTGAAGCTTTCTTT.